These 14 T cell receptor beta chains were sequenced from one sample in a study of CD8 T cells in ankylosing spondylitis. TCRdb re-analysed the 5' RACE reads in MiXCR, keeping a single row per CDR3 protein. The profile shows fewer than 80,000 distinct CDR3 sequences, approximately 5.3% of them singletons. The sequencing sample was made of blood, either unsorted or a sorted T cell fraction (not recorded which). All receptors derive from a male donor with ankylosing spondylitis or in good health (not recorded which).

This clonotype was seen many times. This rearrangement joins TRBV5-1 to TRBJ1-5; D not certain. The CDR3 totals 14 residues. Germline CDR1 SGHRS, CDR2 YFSETQ. V was shortened by 0 bases and J by 3 bases, with 7 bases between the two germline ends. In DNA, the CDR3 is TGCGCCAGCAGCTTGGGCACAGCCAATCAGCCCCAGCATTTT. The encoded protein is CASSLGTANQPQHF. The full variable domain, rest sourced from reference TRBV5-1 and TRBJ1-5, is KAGVTQTPRYLIKTRGQQVTLSCSPISGHRSVSWYQQTPGQGLQFLFEYFSETQRNKGNFPGRFSGRQFSNSRSEMNVSTLELGDSALYLCASSLGTANQPQHFGDGTRLSIL.

In its sample, this clonotype was seen many times. The chain has TRBV28 and TRBJ1-1; no clear D gene. V lost 5 bases to trimming and J lost 1 base, with 11 bases between them. Germline V gene lookup returns CDR1 MDHEN and CDR2 SYDVKM. This CDR3 has 14 amino acids. The CDR3 here is CASSHGLRNTEAFF. CDR3 DNA sequence: TGTGCCAGCAGTCACGGACTCAGGAACACTGAAGCTTTCTTT.

There are many counts of this clonotype. The V call is TRBV29-1, the J call TRBJ2-3; 8 bases fit TRBD2. J lost 1 base, V lost 4 bases, and 1 base had no gene match. The CDR3 is made up of 13 amino acids. The V gene's germline CDR1 is SQVTM and CDR2 ANQGSEA. The CDR3 DNA reads as TGCAGCGTTGCAGCGGGGGGCACAGATACGCAGTATTTT. This translates into CSVAAGGTDTQYF.

This clonotype has ten or more counts. The chain uses TRBV3-1 and TRBJ2-5; TRBD1 aligns across 8 bases. Germline CDR1 and CDR2: LGHDT and YNNKEL (reference sequence). The V segment lost 3 bases and the J segment 3 bases; nucleotides outside the gene matches: 3. The CDR3 has 14 amino acids. CDR3 nucleotides: TGTGCCAGCAGCCATCTGGACAGGGAAGAGACCCAGTACTTC. Encoded protein: CASSHLDREETQYF.

This clonotype was observed at least ten times. V is TRBV30 and J is TRBJ2-5; D possibly corresponds to TRBD1 (6 bases). Germline values: CDR1 GTSNPN, CDR2 SVGIG (reference sequence). The CDR3 extends over 13 amino acids. Trimming cost V 4 bases and J 5 bases, with 14 bases left between them. The CDR3 loop is CAWTIRGYETQYF. For the CDR3, the DNA is TGTGCCTGGACCATCAGGGGCTACGAGACCCAGTACTTC. Using reference TRBV30 and TRBJ2-5 for the parts outside the CDR3, the full variable domain is SQTIHQWPATLVQPVGSPLSLECTVEGTSNPNLYWYRQAAGRGLQLLFYSVGIGQISSEVPQNLSASRPQDRQFILSSKKLLLSDSGFYLCAWTIRGYETQYFGPGTRLLVL.

This clonotype was counted at least ten times. The chain uses TRBV27 and TRBJ2-2, with 8 bases that match TRBD2. Germline CDR1 and CDR2: MNHEY and SMNVEV (reference sequence). The J segment lost 2 bases and the V segment lost 11 bases, leaving 10 bases of the junction unmatched. The CDR3 runs to 15 residues. The CDR3: CAAREGGFNTGELFF. The CDR3 nucleotides read TGTGCCGCCCGGGAGGGAGGGTTCAACACCGGGGAGCTGTTTTTT.

Many counts were recorded for this clonotype. The chain is built from TRBV12-3 or TRBV12-4 and TRBJ1-5, with D uncertain. Trimming pared 6 bases from V and 0 bases from J, leaving 18 bases between. The length of the CDR3 is 17 residues. The CDR3 sequence is CASSPRVAAYSNQPQHF. The CDR3 nucleotides read TGTGCCAGCAGCCCCCGGGTGGCAGCATATAGCAATCAGCCCCAGCATTTT.

This clonotype was recorded many times. The chain is built from TRBV5-1 and TRBJ2-1; 10 nucleotides line up with TRBD2. In germline, CDR1 is SGHRS, CDR2 YFSETQ. V gave up 2 bases and J gave up 10 bases; unmatched junction bases: 9. This CDR3 has 15 residues. The CDR3 reads CASSFETSGPGEQFF. The CDR3 DNA reads as TGCGCCAGCAGCTTTGAGACTAGCGGGCCCGGAGAGCAGTTCTTC.

This clonotype occurred many times. V and J are TRBV29-1 and TRBJ2-2; the match to TRBD1 covers 9 bases. The CDR3 sequence is 15 residues long. Germline V gives CDR1 SQVTM, CDR2 ANQGSEA. Trimming cost V 6 bases and J 4 bases; bases outside gene matches: 9. CDR3 in amino acids: CSVNPGTGITGELFF. The CDR3 nucleotides read TGCAGCGTAAACCCCGGGACAGGGATCACCGGGGAGCTGTTTTTT.

This clonotype was observed once. A read error may produce the germline difference seen at one junction end. This sequence joins TRBV5-1 and TRBJ2-7; 10 bases are a match to TRBD2. This CDR3 comprises 15 residues. CDR1 and CDR2 (germline): SGHRS, YFSETQ. The CDR3 DNA follows: TGCACCAGCAGTCCTAGCGGGGGTCTGACCTACGAGCAGTACTTC. As protein: CTSSPSGGLTYEQYF.

This clonotype was observed many times. The chain couples TRBV7-2 to TRBJ2-7; perhaps D is TRBD1 or TRBD2 (7 bases each). The CDR3 sequence is 13 residues long. V lost 3 bases, J lost 7 bases, and 13 bases lay in between. Looked up from germline, CDR1 is SGHTA and CDR2 is FQGNSA. Here the CDR3 DNA reads TGTGCCAGCAGCTTTGACAGGGAGGGAGAGCAGTACTTC. Translating gives CASSFDREGEQYF.

This clonotype was seen many times. This sequence joins TRBV29-1 and TRBJ2-1; tentative D call: TRBD1 (6 bases). Per germline, CDR1 SQVTM and CDR2 ANQGSEA. Trimming removed 7 bases from V and 4 bases from J, with 14 bases in between. The CDR3 has 13 amino acids. CDR3 in amino acids: CSGQVSLYNEQFF. In DNA form, the CDR3 reads TGCAGCGGACAGGTTTCCCTATACAATGAGCAGTTCTTC.

This clonotype has ten or more counts. This chain uses TRBV28 with TRBJ2-1; D might be TRBD1 or TRBD2, each matching 7 bases. This CDR3 comprises 16 residues. Germline V gives CDR1 MDHEN, CDR2 SYDVKM. The V end lost 1 base, the J end lost 2 bases, and 12 bases lay between the germline ends. The CDR3 loop reads CASSLLAGGAYNEQFF. The CDR3, as DNA: TGTGCCAGCAGTTTATTGGCAGGGGGGGCCTACAATGAGCAGTTCTTC. Using reference TRBV28 and TRBJ2-1 for the parts outside the CDR3, the full variable domain is DVKVTQSSRYLVKRTGEKVFLECVQDMDHENMFWYRQDPGLGLRLIYFSYDVKMKEKGDIPEGYSVSREKKERFSLILESASTNQTSMYLCASSLLAGGAYNEQFFGPGTRLTVL.

This clonotype was seen repeatedly, ten times or more. The DNA of the CDR3 is TGCAGCGTTGAACGGGACAGGGGGAAAGAGACCCAGTACTTC. It is translated as CSVERDRGKETQYF. The chain has TRBV29-1 and TRBJ2-5; 11 bases are shared with TRBD1. The CDR3 runs to 14 residues. The germline CDR1 and CDR2 sequences are SQVTM and ANQGSEA. The V gene end was trimmed by 2 bases and the J gene end by 3 bases; junction bases not matched to a gene: 2.